Listed below are T cell receptor beta chains from one sample, sequenced in a study of cytomegalovirus exposure and HLA in healthy donors. Using immunoSEQ multiplex PCR, the repertoire was profiled, and TCRdb retains in-frame clones only, with some absent. Among around 100,000 clones listed, around 83% were seen once. Sequenced: PBMCs. The receptors stem from a man aged 25 to 40 in good health and CMV-seropositive. CDR3s leave out the opening cysteine and the closing phenylalanine or tryptophan.

CDR3 length | J gene | V gene | CDR3 protein
12 | TRBJ1-5 | TRBV19 | ASTQGGRGKPQH
16 | TRBJ2-1 | TRBV12-2 | ASRLAGGPPSYYNEQF
11 | TRBJ2-3 | TRBV29-1 | SVEGGGSDTQY
9 | TRBJ1-5 | TRBV30 | AWSDASAQH
14 | TRBJ2-1 | TRBV5-6 | AGSLDAGVAYNEQF
16 | TRBJ2-2 | TRBV7-8 | ASSSTHARRGGAGELF
11 | TRBJ2-6 | TRBV28 | ASRRGRANVLT
13 | TRBJ2-1 | TRBV7-9 | ASSQGLAVYNEQF
15 | TRBJ1-1 | TRBV28 | ASSVGGPGVWNTEAF
12 | TRBJ1-5 | TRBV5-1 | ASRLGDNNQPQH
12 | TRBJ2-1 | TRBV6-1 | AGSSRTSYNEQF
13 | TRBJ2-2 | TRBV7-2 | ASSLVGGEAGELF
16 | TRBJ2-1 | TRBV4-1 | ASSQEGFWGEGPNEQF